These 4 T cell receptor beta chains were all obtained from the same sample, sequenced in a study of T cells in tuberculosis. The data were produced by immunoSEQ multiplex PCR, yet TCRdb's version contains in-frame clones alone and is incomplete. Among 20,000 to 25,000 clones listed, about 96% were seen once. Sequenced material: PBMCs. The receptors originated from a donor aged 5 to 30 with latent tuberculosis or without tuberculosis infection.

The rearrangement joins TRBV4-1 to TRBJ1-1; D is possibly TRBD1 (5 bases). The ends were cut back, 3 bases at V and 0 bases at J, with 11 bases in the middle. The CDR3 spans 15 residues. Germline V gene data show CDR1 as MGHRA and CDR2 as YSYEKL. In DNA, the CDR3 is TGCGCCAGCAGCCATCCTTGGACATTGAACACTGAAGCTTTCTTT. Translated, it gives CASSHPWTLNTEAFF.

The chain links TRBV19 to TRBJ1-1; D is perhaps TRBD1 (5 bases). The CDR3 contains 14 residues. V was clipped by 5 bases and J by 3 bases, with 13 bases between them. The germline CDR1 and CDR2 sequences are LNHDA and SQIVND (reference sequence). The DNA for the CDR3 is TGTGCCAGTAGTGACCCGGGGGTGGACACTGAAGCTTTCTTT. This sequence encodes CASSDPGVDTEAFF.

This chain uses TRBV6-5 with TRBJ1-5; TRBD1 matches at 7 bases. The CDR3 contains 15 residues. Germline CDR1 is MNHEY and CDR2 is SVGAGI. Trimming cost V 6 bases and J 2 bases; bases outside gene matches: 7. The CDR3 nucleotides are TGTGCCAGCAGAAAAGACAGGGATCGCAATCAGCCCCAGCATTTT. It is translated as CASRKDRDRNQPQHF.

The rearrangement joins TRBV10-3 to TRBJ1-1, with D hard to call. The CDR3 runs to 14 residues. In germline, CDR1 is ENHRY, CDR2 SYGVKD. V lost 2 bases, J lost 6 bases, and 13 bases lay in between. CDR3 region: CAISERGVTAEAFF. In DNA form, the CDR3 reads TGTGCCATCAGTGAGCGGGGAGTTACAGCTGAAGCTTTCTTT.